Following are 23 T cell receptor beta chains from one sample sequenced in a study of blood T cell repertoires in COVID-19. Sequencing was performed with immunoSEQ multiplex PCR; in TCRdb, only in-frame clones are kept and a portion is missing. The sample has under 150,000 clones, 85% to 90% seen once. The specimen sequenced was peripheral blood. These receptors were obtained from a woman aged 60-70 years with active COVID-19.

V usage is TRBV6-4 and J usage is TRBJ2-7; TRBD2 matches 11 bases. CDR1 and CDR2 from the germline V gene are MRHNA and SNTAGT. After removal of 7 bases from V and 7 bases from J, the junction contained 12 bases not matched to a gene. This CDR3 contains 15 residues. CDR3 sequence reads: CASTTGTSGPPEQYF. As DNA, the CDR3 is TGTGCCAGCACAACCGGGACTAGCGGCCCCCCGGAGCAGTACTTC.

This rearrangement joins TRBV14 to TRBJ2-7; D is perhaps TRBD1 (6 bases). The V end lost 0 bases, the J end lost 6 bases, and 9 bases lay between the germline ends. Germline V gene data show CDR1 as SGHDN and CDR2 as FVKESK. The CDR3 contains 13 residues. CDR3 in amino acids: CASSQDLDSEQYF. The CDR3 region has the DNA TGTGCCAGCAGCCAAGACCTGGACAGCGAGCAGTACTTC.

CDR3 nucleotides: TGTGCCAGTAGTATCTTCGCGGCCAATCAGCCCCAGCATTTT. This gives the protein CASSIFAANQPQHF. This chain links TRBV19 with TRBJ1-5; D is undetermined. Between the trimmed V and J ends, which lost 3 bases and 3 bases, there was a span of 9 bases. The CDR3 is made up of 14 amino acids. Per germline, CDR1 LNHDA and CDR2 SQIVND (reference sequence).

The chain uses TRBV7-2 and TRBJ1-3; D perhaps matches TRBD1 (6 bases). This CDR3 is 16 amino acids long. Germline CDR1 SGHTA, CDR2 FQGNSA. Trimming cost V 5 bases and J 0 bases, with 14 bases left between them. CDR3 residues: CASSTQQGRSGNTIYF. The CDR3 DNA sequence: TGTGCCAGCAGCACCCAACAGGGTCGCTCTGGAAACACCATATATTTT.

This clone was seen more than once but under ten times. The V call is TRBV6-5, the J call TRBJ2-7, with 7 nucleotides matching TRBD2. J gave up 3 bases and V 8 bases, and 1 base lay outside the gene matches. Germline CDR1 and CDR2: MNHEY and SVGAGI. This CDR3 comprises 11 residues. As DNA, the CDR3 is TGTGCCAGCGGGGGGGGCTACGAGCAGTACTTC. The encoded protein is CASGGGYEQYF.

The CDR3 is CASSLGQGLETQYF. The CDR3 region has the DNA TGTGCCAGCAGCCTAGGACAGGGGCTGGAGACCCAGTACTTC. The chain joins TRBV11-2 to TRBJ2-5; 9 bases match TRBD1. The CDR3 has 14 residues. The germline CDR1 and CDR2 sequences are SGHAT and FQNNGV. Trimming took 5 bases from V and 5 from J; bases not matched to a gene: 6.

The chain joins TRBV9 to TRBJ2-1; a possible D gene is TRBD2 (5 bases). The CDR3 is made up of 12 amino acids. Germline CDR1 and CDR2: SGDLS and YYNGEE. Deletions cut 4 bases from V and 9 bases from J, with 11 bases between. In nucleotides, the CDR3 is TGTGCCAGCAGCCACACTAGTTTTGAGCAGTTCTTC. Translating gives CASSHTSFEQFF. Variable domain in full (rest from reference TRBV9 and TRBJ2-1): DSGVTQTPKHLITATGQRVTLRCSPRSGDLSVYWYQQSLDQGLQFLIQYYNGEERAKGNILERFSAQQFPDLHSELNLSSLELGDSALYFCASSHTSFEQFFGPGTRLTVL.

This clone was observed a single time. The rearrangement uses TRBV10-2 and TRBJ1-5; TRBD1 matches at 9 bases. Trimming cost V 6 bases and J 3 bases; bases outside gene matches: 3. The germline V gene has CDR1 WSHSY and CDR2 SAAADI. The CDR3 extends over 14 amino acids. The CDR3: CASRDRGNNQPQHF. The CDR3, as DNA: TGCGCCAGCAGAGACAGGGGGAACAATCAGCCCCAGCATTTT.

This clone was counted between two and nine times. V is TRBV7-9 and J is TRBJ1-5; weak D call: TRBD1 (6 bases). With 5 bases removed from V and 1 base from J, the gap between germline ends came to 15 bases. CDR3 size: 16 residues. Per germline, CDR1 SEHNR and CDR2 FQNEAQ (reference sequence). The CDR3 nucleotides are TGTGCCAGCAGCCCCGAGGCTGGACAGAGCAATCAGCCCCAGCATTTT. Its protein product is CASSPEAGQSNQPQHF.

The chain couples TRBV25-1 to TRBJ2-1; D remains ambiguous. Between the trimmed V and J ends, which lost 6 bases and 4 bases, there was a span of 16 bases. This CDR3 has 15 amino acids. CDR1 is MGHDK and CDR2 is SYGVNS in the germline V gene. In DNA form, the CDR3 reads TGTGCCAGCAGACCGTCTCGTTCAGGATACAATGAGCAGTTCTTC. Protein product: CASRPSRSGYNEQFF.

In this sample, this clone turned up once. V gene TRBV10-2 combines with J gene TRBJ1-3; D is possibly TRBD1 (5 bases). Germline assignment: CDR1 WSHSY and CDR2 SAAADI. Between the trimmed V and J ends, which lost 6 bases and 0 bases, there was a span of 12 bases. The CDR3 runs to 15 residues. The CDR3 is CASRNGHLSGNTIYF. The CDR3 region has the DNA TGCGCCAGCAGAAACGGACATCTCTCTGGAAACACCATATATTTT.

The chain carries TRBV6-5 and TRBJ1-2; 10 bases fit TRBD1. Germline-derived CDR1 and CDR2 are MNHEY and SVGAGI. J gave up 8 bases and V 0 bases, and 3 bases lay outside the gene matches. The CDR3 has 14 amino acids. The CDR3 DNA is TGTGCCAGCAGTTACTCCGGACAGGGGGTCGGCTACACCTTC. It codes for CASSYSGQGVGYTF.

The CDR3 loop is CASSQDPVNTEAFF. The CDR3, as DNA: TGCGCCAGCAGCCAAGACCCAGTGAACACTGAAGCTTTCTTT. The rearrangement links TRBV4-1 to TRBJ1-1; D is unclear. This CDR3 has 14 residues. Germline CDR1 is MGHRA and CDR2 is YSYEKL. Trimming left V 0 bases short and J 0 bases short, with 5 bases between.

The CDR3 protein is CASSEGPTSGPGQETQYF. The CDR3 DNA sequence: TGTGCCAGCAGCGAAGGGCCTACTAGCGGTCCTGGACAAGAGACCCAGTACTTC. V is TRBV9 and J is TRBJ2-5; 8 positions match TRBD2. Per the germline V gene, CDR1 is SGDLS and CDR2 is YYNGEE. The length of the CDR3 is 18 residues. J lost 2 bases, V lost 3 bases, and 15 bases had no gene match.

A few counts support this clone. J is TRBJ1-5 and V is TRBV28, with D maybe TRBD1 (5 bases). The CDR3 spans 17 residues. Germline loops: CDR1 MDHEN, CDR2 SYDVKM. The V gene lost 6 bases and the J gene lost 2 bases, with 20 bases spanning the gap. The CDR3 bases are TGTGCCAGCAGGTTTTTAAGGGGAGGCACGGGCAATCAGCCCCAGCATTTT. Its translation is CASRFLRGGTGNQPQHF.

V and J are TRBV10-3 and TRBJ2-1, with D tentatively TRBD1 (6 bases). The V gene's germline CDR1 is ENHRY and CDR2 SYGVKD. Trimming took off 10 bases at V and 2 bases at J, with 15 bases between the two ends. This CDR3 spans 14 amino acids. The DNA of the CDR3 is TGTGCCACGACAAAGGACAGCCCCTACAATGAGCAGTTCTTC. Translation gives CATTKDSPYNEQFF.

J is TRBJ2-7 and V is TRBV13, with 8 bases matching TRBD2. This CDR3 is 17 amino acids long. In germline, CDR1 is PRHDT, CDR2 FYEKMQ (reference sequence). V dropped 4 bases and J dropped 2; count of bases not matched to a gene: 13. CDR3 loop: CASSWGLVAISTYEQYF. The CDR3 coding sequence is TGTGCCAGCAGCTGGGGACTAGTAGCTATTTCCACCTACGAGCAGTACTTC.

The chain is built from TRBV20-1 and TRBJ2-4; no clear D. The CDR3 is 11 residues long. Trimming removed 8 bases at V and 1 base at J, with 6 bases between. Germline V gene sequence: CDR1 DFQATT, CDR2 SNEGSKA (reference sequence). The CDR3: CSSIAKNIQYF. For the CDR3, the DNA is TGCAGTTCAATTGCCAAAAACATTCAGTACTTC.

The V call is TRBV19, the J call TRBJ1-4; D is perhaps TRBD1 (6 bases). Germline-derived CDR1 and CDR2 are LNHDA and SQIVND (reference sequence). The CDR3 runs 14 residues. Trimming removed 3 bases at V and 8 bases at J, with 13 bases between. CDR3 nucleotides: TGTGCCAGTAGTATGCGGCAGGGGAACGAAAAACTGTTTTTT. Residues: CASSMRQGNEKLFF.

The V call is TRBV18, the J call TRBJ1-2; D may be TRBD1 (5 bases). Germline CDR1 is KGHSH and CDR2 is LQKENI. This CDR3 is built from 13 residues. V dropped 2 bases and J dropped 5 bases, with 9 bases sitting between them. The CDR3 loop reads CASSPDRVYGYTF. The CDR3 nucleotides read TGTGCCAGCTCACCAGACAGAGTTTATGGCTACACCTTC.

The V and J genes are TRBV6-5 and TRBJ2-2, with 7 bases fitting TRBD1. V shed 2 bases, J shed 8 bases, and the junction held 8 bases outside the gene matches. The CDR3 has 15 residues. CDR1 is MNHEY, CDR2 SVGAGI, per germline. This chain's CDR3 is CASSYATTGRGELFF. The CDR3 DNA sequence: TGTGCCAGCAGTTACGCCACGACAGGGAGAGGGGAGCTGTTTTTT.

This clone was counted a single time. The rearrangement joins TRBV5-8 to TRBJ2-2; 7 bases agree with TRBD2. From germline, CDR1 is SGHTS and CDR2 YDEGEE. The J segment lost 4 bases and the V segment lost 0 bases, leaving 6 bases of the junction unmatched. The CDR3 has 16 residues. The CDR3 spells CASSLGAGRSTGELFF. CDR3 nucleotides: TGTGCCAGCAGCTTGGGAGCGGGACGGAGCACCGGGGAGCTGTTTTTT.

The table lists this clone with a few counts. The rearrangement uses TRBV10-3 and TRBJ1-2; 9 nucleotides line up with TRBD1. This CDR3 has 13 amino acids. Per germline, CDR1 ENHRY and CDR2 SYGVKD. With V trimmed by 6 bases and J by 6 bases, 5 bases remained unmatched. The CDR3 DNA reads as TGTGCCATCAGCCAGGACAGGGGAGATGGCTACACCTTC. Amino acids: CAISQDRGDGYTF.